The rows below give T cell receptor beta chains drawn from one sample of a study of T cell responses to AZD1222 COVID-19 vaccine. Repertoires were generated with immunoSEQ multiplex PCR, while TCRdb's copy carries only in-frame clones and drops some. This sample carries approximately 150,000 clones, 86% of them seen once, and the ten largest clones take approximately 5.4%. Source: peripheral blood, taken 28 days after the second AZD1222 dose. Every receptor here comes from an adult who received the AZD1222 COVID-19 vaccine. CDR3s include the opening cysteine and the closing phenylalanine or tryptophan. Rows may omit the clone size; those that give it use once, few, many or a size class.

TRBJ1-1 - TRBV5-1 CASSLDLGGTEAFF
TRBJ2-1 once TRBV29-1 CSVVGRNSRNEQFF
TRBJ1-5 - TRBV4-1 CASSQVLGGDQPQHF
TRBJ2-7 - TRBV18 CASSPRTGAISYEQYF
TRBJ2-5 - TRBV7-2 CASSLWPTLETQYF
TRBJ2-5 - TRBV11-2 CASSSSRLAGGKETQYF
TRBJ1-5 - TRBV11-2 CASSPGTGIEPQHF
TRBJ1-3 - TRBV6-4 CASRFNPQGIGSGNTIYF
TRBJ1-1 once TRBV7-9 CASSPLEGAVGTEAFF
TRBJ1-4 - TRBV30 CAWSVNNEKLFF
TRBJ1-6 - TRBV7-2 CASSPGVSLGSPLHF
TRBJ1-2 - TRBV30 CAWSVDGEGYGYTF
TRBJ2-3 once TRBV7-9 CASSGLAGGDTQYF
TRBJ2-7 - TRBV27 CASSSGLGDLDEQYF
TRBJ1-2 - TRBV27 CASRLGGQGGGYTF
TRBJ2-2 - TRBV19 CASGGGLFDSTYTGELFF
TRBJ2-3 - TRBV6-5 CASSYSSPSGGRTQYF
TRBJ2-2 - TRBV14 CASSRGTGNTGELFF
TRBJ1-1 - TRBV28 CASSYGVNTEAFF
TRBJ1-3 - TRBV7-9 CASSSPTNSGNTIYF
TRBJ2-2 - TRBV7-6 CASSFAGPGTGELFF
TRBJ2-5 - TRBV7-9 CASSFIPETQETQYF
TRBJ1-1 - TRBV5-6 CASSFRKTGGSTEAFF
TRBJ1-5 - TRBV15 CATSRDRSFPQHF
TRBJ1-4 - TRBV11-2 CASSFPGYNEKLFF
TRBJ1-6 few TRBV18 CASSPEVLSSYNSPLHF
TRBJ2-3 - TRBV11-3 CASSLIGGLAGGQDTQYF
TRBJ1-1 - TRBV7-9 CASSTGTGITEAFF
TRBJ1-6 - TRBV5-6 CASSLGANSPLHF
TRBJ1-2 few TRBV7-6 CASSKGGTGDLGYGYTF
TRBJ1-2 - TRBV2 CASSPGYGYTF
TRBJ2-3 - TRBV9 CASSPTAQGVLRDTQYF
TRBJ2-1 - TRBV7-9 CASSIDRVNEQFF
TRBJ2-6 - TRBV28 CASSLIRSGANVLTF
TRBJ2-3 - TRBV28 CASKPLGTATDTQYF
TRBJ2-7 - TRBV12-3/TRBV12-4 CASSLGPVYEQYF
TRBJ1-1 - TRBV25-1 CASSFGQRNTEAFF
TRBJ1-4 - TRBV5-4 CASSSRQGASEKLFF
TRBJ1-4 - TRBV4-1 CASSQDRAATNEKLFF
TRBJ2-3 - TRBV4-2 CASSQDGGKKGTQYF
TRBJ1-5 - TRBV19 CASSARTGDSNQPQHF
TRBJ2-1 - TRBV18 CASSPTLGEQFF
TRBJ2-7 - TRBV7-9 CASSPGTSYEQYF
TRBJ2-5 - TRBV6-1 CASSETPGVQETQYF